The T cell receptor (beta chain) under discussion was sequenced for a study of shared clonotypes between healthy human individuals. Concerning this clone: Its antigen remains unknown.

Overall study results and limits: It was the non-shared clonotypes that had lower generation probabilities than clonotypes shared by all four donors. Several donors shared around 5.2% of their naive CD4 clonotypes.

Sequenced by immunoSEQ multiplex PCR; TCRdb stores in-frame clones only, minus some. The data show some 1.5 million clones, about 96% seen once. The TCR originated in a man aged 25-45 years in good health. The sample taken for sequencing was naive CD4+ T cells sorted from blood. Subset given: CD45RA+ positively selected.

The CDR3 loop reads CASSSLGLAGPEQFF. The CDR3 coding sequence is TGTGCCAGCAGCTCCCTGGGACTAGCAGGGCCTGAGCAGTTCTTC. This chain links TRBV5-5 with TRBJ2-1; 9 nucleotides align to TRBD2. Unmatched junction bases numbered 10, after V lost 3 bases and J lost 9 bases. Per the germline V gene, CDR1 is SGHKS and CDR2 is YYEKEE (reference sequence). This CDR3 comprises 15 residues.